Sequencing of this TCR beta chain was carried out in a study of blood T cell repertoires in COVID-19. At the level of the study: Whether acute or convalescent, the COVID-19 samples came from the United States, Italy and Spain. Sample material is recorded as cDNA or gDNA derived from T cells, B-cell-depleted T cells, or PBMCs.

Under the authors' procedure: It was from reference gene primer amplification that nucleated cell counts were estimated. Assay used: immunoSEQ multiplex PCR; TCRdb lists only in-frame clones, some missing. V and J calls and clone size are given by that table; D and trimming were obtained from the DNA. Of hundreds of thousands of clones listed, around nine tenths are singletons. Germline V gives CDR1 SGHTA, CDR2 FQGNSA. The CDR3 runs 15 residues. V lost 6 bases, J lost 2 bases, and 7 bases stayed unmatched. The clonotype was recovered from a woman aged 40 to 50 who had recovered from COVID-19. The chain employs TRBV7-2 and TRBJ2-7; TRBD2 aligns across 10 bases. The sample was peripheral blood. The CDR3 DNA sequence: TGTGCCAGCAGAATCGGGACTAGCGTTACCTACGAGCAGTACTTC. Protein product: CASRIGTSVTYEQYF.